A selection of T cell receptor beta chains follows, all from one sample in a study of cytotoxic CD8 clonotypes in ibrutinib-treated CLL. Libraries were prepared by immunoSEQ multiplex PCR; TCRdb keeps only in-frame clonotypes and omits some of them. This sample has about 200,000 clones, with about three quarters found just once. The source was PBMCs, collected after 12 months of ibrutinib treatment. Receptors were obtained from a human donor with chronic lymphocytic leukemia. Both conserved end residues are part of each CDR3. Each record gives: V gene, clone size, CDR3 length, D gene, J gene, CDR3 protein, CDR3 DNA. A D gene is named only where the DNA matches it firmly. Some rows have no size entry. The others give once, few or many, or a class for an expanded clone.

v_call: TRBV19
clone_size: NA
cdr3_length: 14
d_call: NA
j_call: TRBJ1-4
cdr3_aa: CASSLTGGGEKLFF
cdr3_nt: TGTGCCAGTAGTTTGACAGGAGGTGGTGAAAAACTGTTTTTT

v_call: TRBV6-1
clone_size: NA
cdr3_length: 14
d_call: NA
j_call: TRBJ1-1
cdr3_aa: CASLISSGGSRAFF
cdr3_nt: TGTGCCAGCCTGATATCTTCGGGGGGCAGTAGAGCTTTCTTT

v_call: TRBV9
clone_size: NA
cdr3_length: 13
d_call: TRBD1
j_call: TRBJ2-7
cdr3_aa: CASTGTDSYEQYF
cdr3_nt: TGTGCCAGCACCGGGACAGACTCCTACGAGCAGTACTTC

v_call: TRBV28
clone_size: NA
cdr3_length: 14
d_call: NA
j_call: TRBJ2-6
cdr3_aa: CASSRALGANVLTF
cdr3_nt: TGTGCCAGCAGTCGGGCTCTTGGGGCCAACGTCCTGACTTTC

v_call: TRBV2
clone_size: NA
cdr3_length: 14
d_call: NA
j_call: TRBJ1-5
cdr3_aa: CASRPTGSEQPQHF
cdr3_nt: TGTGCCAGCAGACCCACAGGGTCGGAACAGCCCCAGCATTTT

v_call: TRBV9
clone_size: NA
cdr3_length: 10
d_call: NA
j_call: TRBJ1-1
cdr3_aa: CAWRDTEAFF
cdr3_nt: TGTGCTTGGCGGGACACTGAAGCTTTCTTT

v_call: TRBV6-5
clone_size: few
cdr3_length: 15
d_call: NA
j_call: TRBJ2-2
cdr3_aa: CASSYGGHDTGELFF
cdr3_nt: TGTGCCAGCAGCTACGGCGGCCACGACACCGGGGAGCTGTTTTTT

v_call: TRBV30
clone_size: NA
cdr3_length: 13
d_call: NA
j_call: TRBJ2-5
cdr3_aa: CAWSGYGRGTQYF
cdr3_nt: TGTGCCTGGAGTGGATACGGCCGGGGGACCCAGTACTTC

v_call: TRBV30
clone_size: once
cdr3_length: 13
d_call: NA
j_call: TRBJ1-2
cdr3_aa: CAWSTWANYGYTF
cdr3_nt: TGTGCCTGGAGTACATGGGCTAACTATGGCTACACCTTC

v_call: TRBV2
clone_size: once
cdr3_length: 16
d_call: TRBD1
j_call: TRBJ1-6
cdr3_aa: CASSESKGAAMPPLHF
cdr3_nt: TGTGCCAGCAGTGAAAGTAAGGGGGCGGCAATGCCACCCCTCCACTTT

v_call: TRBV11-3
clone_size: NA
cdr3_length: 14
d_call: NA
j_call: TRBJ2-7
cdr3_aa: CASSSLVGSYEQYF
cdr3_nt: TGTGCCAGCAGCTCATTGGTGGGCTCCTACGAGCAGTACTTC

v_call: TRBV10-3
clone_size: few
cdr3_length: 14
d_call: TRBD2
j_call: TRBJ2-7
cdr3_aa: CAISGSLAAYEQYF
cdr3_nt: TGTGCCATCAGTGGAAGCCTAGCGGCCTACGAGCAGTACTTC

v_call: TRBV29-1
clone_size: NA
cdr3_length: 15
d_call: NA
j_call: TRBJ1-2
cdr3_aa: CSVEVPGRLNYGYTF
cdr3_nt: TGCAGCGTTGAAGTGCCAGGAAGACTAAACTATGGCTACACCTTC

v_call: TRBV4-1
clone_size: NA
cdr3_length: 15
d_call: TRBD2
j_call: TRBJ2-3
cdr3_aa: CASSRLAGGWGTQYF
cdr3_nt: TGCGCCAGCAGCCGACTAGCGGGGGGATGGGGTACGCAGTATTTT

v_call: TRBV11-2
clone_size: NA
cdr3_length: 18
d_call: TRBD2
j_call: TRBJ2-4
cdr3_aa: CASSPILAGEIAKNIQYF
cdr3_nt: TGTGCCAGCAGCCCGATACTAGCGGGAGAGATAGCCAAAAACATTCAGTACTTC

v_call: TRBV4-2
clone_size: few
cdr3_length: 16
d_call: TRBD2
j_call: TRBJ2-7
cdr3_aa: CASSQVETSGSYEQYF
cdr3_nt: TGTGCCAGCAGCCAAGTCGAGACTAGCGGTTCCTACGAGCAGTACTTC

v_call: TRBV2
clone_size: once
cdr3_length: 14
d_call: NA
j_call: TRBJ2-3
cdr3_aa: CASNGGGGTDTQYF
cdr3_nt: TGTGCCAGCAACGGTGGCGGAGGCACAGATACGCAGTATTTT

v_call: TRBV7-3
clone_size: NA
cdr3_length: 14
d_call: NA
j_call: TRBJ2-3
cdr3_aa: CASSLGGGRDTQYF
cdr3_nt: TGTGCCAGCAGCTTAGGTGGGGGCAGAGATACGCAGTATTTT

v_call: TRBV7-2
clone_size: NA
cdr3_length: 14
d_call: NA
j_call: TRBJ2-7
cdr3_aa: CASSSTRGPYEQYF
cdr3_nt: TGTGCCAGCAGCTCCACCCGGGGGCCCTACGAGCAGTACTTC

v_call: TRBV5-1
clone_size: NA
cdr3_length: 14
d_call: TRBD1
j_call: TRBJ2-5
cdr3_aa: CASSHTQGAVTQYF
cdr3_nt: TGCGCCAGCAGCCACACACAGGGGGCTGTGACCCAGTACTTC

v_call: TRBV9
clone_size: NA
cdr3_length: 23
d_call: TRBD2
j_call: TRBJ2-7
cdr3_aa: CASSARGTGTRTSGSRSSYEQYF
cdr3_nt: TGTGCCAGCAGCGCGAGAGGGACAGGGACACGGACTAGCGGGTCCAGGAGCTCCTACGAGCAGTACTTC

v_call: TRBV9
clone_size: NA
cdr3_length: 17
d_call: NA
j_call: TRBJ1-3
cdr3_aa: CASSSPVRESSGNTIYF
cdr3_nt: TGTGCCAGCAGCTCCCCCGTGAGGGAGTCCTCTGGAAACACCATATATTTT

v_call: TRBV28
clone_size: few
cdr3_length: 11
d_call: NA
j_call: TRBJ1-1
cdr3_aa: CASIGNTEAFF
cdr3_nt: TGTGCCAGCATAGGGAACACTGAAGCTTTCTTT

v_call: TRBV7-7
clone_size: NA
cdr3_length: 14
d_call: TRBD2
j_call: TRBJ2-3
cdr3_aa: CASSFGPGGDTQYF
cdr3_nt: TGTGCTAGCAGCTTCGGTCCGGGAGGAGATACGCAGTATTTT

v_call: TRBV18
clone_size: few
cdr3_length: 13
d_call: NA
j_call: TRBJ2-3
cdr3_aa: CASSPLSTDTQYF
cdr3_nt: TGTGCCAGCTCACCCCTGAGCACAGATACGCAGTATTTT

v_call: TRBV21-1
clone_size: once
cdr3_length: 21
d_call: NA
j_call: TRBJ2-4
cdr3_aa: CASSSLGSPLVARLAKNIQYF
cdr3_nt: TGTGCCAGCAGCTCGTTGGGGTCCCCGTTGGTAGCCCGTTTGGCCAAAAACATTCAGTACTTC

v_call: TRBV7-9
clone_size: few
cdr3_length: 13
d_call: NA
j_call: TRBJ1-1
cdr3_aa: CASNPRENTEAFF
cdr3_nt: TGTGCCAGCAACCCCCGGGAGAACACTGAAGCTTTCTTT

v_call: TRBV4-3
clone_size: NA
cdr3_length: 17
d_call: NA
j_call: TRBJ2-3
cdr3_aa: CASSQGALGSSTDTQYF
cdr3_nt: TGCGCCAGCAGCCAAGGGGCTTTGGGTTCTAGCACAGATACGCAGTATTTT

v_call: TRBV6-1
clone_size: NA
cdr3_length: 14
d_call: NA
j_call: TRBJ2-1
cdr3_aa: CASSRQGPYNEQFF
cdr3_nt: TGTGCCAGCAGTAGGCAGGGACCCTACAATGAGCAGTTCTTC

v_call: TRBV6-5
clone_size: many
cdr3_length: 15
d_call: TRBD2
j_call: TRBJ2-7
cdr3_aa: CASSYSREGRYEQYF
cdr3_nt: TGTGCCAGCAGTTACTCGCGGGAGGGCCGGTACGAGCAGTACTTC

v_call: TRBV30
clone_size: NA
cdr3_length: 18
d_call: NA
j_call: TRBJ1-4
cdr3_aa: CAWSVPGSFSPTNEKLFF
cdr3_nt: TGTGCCTGGAGTGTGCCGGGCAGCTTCAGTCCAACTAATGAAAAACTGTTTTTT

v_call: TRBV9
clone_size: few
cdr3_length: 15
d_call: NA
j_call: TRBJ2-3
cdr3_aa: CASSVGGRSYDTQYF
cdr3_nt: TGTGCCAGCAGCGTAGGGGGGAGATCGTACGATACGCAGTATTTT

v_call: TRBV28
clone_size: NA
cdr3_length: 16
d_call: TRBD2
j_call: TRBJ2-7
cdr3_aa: CASSIIGSGRAWEQYF
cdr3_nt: TGTGCCAGCAGTATAATCGGCAGCGGGAGGGCCTGGGAGCAGTACTTC

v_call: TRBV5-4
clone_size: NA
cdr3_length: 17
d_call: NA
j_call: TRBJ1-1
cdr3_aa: CASSLLFPTGQLFEAFF
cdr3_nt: TGTGCCAGCAGCCTACTTTTCCCAACCGGACAGCTCTTTGAAGCTTTCTTT

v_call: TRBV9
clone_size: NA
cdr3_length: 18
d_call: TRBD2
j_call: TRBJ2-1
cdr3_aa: CASSEKHISGRSYNEQFF
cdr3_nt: TGTGCCAGCAGCGAAAAACATATTAGCGGGAGATCCTACAATGAGCAGTTCTTC

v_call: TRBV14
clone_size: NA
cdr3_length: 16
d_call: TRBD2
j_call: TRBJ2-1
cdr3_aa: CASSQGGTSGFNEQFF
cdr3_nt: TGTGCCAGCAGCCAAGGTGGGACTAGCGGATTCAATGAGCAGTTCTTC

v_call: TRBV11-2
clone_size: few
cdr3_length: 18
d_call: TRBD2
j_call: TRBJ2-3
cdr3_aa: CASSHLGLAGGGVDTQYF
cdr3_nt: TGTGCCAGCAGCCACTTGGGACTAGCGGGAGGCGGGGTAGATACGCAGTATTTT

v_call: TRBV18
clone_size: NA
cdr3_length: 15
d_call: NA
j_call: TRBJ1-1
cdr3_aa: CASSPTPGMNTEAFF
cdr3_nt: TGTGCCAGCTCACCGACACCGGGCATGAACACTGAAGCTTTCTTT

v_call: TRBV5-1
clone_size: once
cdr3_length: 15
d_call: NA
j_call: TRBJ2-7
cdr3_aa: CASSLEAGRSYEQYF
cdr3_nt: TGCGCCAGCAGCTTGGAGGCAGGGCGATCCTACGAGCAGTACTTC

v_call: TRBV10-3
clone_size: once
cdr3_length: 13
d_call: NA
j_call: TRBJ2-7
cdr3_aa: CAISATGRDEQYF
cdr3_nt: TGTGCCATCAGTGCGACAGGGAGGGACGAGCAGTACTTC

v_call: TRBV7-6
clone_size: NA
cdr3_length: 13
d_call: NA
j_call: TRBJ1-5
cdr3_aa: CASSLADSQPQHF
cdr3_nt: TGTGCCAGCAGCTTAGCAGACAGCCAGCCCCAGCATTTT

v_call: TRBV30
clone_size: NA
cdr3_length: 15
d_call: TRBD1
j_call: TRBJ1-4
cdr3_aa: CAWTWGGRGREKLFF
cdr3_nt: TGTGCCTGGACGTGGGGCGGCAGGGGGCGTGAAAAACTGTTTTTT

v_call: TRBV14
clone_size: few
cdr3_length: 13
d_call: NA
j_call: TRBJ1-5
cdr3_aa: CASSQQSNQPQHF
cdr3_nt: TGTGCCAGCAGCCAGCAGAGCAATCAGCCCCAGCATTTT

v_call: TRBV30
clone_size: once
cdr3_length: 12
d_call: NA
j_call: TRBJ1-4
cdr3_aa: CAWTASNEKLFF
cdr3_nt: TGTGCCTGGACAGCGTCTAATGAAAAACTGTTTTTT

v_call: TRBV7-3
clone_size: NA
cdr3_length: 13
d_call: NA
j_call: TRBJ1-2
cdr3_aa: CASSLSQGRGYTF
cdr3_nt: TGTGCCAGCAGCTTATCTCAGGGTCGAGGCTACACCTTC

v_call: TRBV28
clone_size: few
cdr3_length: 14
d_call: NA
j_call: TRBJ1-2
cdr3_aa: CASSARRSNYGYTF
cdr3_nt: TGTGCCAGCAGTGCCAGGCGCTCTAACTATGGCTACACCTTC

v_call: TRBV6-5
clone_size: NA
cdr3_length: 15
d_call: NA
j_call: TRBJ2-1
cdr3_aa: CASSYSFQGSNEQFF
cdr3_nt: TGTGCCAGCAGTTACTCGTTTCAGGGCTCAAATGAGCAGTTCTTC

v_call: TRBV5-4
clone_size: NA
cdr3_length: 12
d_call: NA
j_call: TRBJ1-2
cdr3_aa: CASSLSEYGYTF
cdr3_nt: TGTGCCAGCAGCTTGTCCGAATATGGCTACACCTTC

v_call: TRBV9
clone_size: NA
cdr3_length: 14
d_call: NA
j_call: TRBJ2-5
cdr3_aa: CASSPGGRQETQYF
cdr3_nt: TGTGCCAGCAGCCCTGGTGGGAGGCAAGAGACCCAGTACTTC

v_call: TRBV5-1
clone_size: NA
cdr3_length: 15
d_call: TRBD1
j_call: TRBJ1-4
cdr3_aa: CASSPGTGLNEKLFF
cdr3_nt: TGCGCCAGCAGCCCAGGGACAGGGTTAAATGAAAAACTGTTTTTT

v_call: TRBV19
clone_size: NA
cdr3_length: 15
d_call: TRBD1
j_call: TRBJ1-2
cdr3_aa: CASSTSGQTNYGYTF
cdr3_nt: TGTGCCAGTAGTACCTCGGGACAGACCAACTATGGCTACACCTTC

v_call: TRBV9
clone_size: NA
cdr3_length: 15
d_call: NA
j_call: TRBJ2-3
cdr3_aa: CASSPRIGGQDTQYF
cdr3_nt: TGTGCCAGCAGCCCACGGATCGGGGGGCAAGATACGCAGTATTTT

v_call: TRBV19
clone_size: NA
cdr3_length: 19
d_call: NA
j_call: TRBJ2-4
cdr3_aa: CASSIAGGRRFSAKNIQYF
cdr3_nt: TGTGCCAGTAGTATAGCGGGGGGCAGGCGTTTTTCAGCCAAAAACATTCAGTACTTC

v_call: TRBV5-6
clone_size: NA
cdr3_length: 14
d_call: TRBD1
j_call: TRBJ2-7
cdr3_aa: CASSYGTGSYEQYF
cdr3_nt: TGTGCCAGCAGCTACGGGACAGGGTCCTACGAGCAGTACTTC

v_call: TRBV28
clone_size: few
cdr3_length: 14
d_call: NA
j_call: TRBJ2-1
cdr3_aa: CASSLPGPINEQFF
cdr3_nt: TGTGCCAGCAGTTTACCGGGACCCATTAATGAGCAGTTCTTC

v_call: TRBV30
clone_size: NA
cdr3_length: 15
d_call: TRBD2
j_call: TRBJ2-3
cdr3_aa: CAWRGSGRATDTQYF
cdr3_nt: TGCGCCTGGAGAGGGTCGGGGAGGGCCACAGATACGCAGTATTTT

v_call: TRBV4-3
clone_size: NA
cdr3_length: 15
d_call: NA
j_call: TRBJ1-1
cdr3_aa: CASSQDWDGTTEAFF
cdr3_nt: TGCGCCAGCAGCCAAGATTGGGACGGCACCACTGAAGCTTTCTTT